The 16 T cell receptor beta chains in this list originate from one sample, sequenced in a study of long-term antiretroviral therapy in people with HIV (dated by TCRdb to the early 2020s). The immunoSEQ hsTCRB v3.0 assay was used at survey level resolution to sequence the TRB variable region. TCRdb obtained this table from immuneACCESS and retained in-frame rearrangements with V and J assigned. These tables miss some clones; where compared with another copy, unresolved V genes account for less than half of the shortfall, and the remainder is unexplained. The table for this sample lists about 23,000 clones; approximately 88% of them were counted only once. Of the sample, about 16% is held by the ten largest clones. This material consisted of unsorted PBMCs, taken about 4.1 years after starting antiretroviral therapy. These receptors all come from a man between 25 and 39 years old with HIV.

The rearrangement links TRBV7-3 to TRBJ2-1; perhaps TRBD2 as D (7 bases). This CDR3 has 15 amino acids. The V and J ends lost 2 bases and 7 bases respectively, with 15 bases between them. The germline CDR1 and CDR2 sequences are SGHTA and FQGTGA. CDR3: CASSLGGRGGNEQFF. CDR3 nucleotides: TGTGCCAGCAGCTTAGGGGGCAGGGGAGGGAATGAGCAGTTCTTC.

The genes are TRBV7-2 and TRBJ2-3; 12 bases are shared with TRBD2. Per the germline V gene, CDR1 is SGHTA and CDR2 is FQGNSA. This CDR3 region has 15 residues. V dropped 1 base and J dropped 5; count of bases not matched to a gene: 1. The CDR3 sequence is CASSLGLAGVDTQYF. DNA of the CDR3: TGTGCCAGCAGCTTAGGACTAGCGGGGGTAGATACGCAGTATTTT.

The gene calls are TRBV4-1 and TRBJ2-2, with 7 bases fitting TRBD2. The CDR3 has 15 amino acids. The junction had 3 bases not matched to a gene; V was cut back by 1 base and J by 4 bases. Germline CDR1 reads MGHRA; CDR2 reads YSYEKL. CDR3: CASSQGPSGTGELFF. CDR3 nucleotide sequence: TGCGCCAGCAGCCAAGGGCCTAGCGGCACCGGGGAGCTGTTTTTT.

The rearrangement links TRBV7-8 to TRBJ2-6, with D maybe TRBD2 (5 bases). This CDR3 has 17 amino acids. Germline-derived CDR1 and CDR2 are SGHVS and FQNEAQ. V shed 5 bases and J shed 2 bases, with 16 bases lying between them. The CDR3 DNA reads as TGTGCCAGCAGCCCAGCGGCCAGGTGGGCTGGGGCCAACGTCCTGACTTTC. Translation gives CASSPAARWAGANVLTF.

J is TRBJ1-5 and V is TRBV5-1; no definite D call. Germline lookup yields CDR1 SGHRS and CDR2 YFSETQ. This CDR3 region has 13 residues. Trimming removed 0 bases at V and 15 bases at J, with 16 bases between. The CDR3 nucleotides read TGCGCCAGCAGCTTGGATCCGGGCCACGGGTGGCATTTT. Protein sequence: CASSLDPGHGWHF.

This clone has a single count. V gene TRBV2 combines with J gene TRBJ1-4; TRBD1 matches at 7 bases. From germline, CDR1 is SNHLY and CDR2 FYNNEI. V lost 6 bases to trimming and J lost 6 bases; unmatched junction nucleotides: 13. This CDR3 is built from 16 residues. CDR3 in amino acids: CASSKDRTRVDEKLFF. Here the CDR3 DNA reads TGTGCCAGCAGCAAGGACAGGACTAGGGTGGATGAAAAACTGTTTTTT.

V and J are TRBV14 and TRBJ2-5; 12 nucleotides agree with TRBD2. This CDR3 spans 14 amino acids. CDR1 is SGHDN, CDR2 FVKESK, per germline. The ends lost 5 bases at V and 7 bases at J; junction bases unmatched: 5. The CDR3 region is CASSLLGLAGTQYF. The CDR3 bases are TGTGCCAGCAGCTTACTGGGACTAGCGGGGACCCAGTACTTC.

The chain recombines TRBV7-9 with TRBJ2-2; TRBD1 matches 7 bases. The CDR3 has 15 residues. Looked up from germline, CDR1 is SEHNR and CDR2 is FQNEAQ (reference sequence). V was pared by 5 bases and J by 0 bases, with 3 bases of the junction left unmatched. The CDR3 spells CASSRTGPNTGELFF. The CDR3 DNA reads TGTGCCAGCAGCCGGACAGGTCCGAACACCGGGGAGCTGTTTTTT. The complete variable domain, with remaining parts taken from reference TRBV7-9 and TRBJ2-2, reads DTGVSQNPRHKITKRGQNVTFRCDPISEHNRLYWYRQTLGQGPEFLTYFQNEAQLEKSRLLSDRFSAERPKGSFSTLEIQRTEQGDSAMYLCASSRTGPNTGELFFGEGSRLTVL.

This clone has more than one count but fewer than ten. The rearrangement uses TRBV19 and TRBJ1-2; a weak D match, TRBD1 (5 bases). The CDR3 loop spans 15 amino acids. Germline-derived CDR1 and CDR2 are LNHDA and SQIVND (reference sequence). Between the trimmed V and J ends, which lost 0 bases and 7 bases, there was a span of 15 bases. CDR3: CASSIDNGARAGYTF. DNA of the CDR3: TGTGCCAGTAGTATAGATAACGGGGCGAGGGCTGGCTACACCTTC.

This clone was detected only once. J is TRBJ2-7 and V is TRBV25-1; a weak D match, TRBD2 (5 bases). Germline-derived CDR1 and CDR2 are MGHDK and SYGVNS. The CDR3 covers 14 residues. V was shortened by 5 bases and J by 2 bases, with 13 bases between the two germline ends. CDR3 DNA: TGTGCCAGCAGTTTGGACGGGGATACCTACGAGCAGTACTTC. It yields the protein CASSLDGDTYEQYF.

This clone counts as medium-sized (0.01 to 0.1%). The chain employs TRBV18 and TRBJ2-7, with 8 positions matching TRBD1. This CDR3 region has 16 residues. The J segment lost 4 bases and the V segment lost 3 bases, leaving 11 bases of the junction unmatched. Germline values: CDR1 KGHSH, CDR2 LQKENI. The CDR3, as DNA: TGTGCCAGCTCACCTACACGGACAGGGTTTATGTACGAGCAGTACTTC. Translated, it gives CASSPTRTGFMYEQYF.

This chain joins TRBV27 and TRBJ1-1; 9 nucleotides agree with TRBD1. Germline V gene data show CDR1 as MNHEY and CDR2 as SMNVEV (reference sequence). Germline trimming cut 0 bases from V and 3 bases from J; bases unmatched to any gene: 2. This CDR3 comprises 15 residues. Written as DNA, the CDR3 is TGTGCCAGCAGTTTATCACACAGGGGGCACACTGAAGCTTTCTTT. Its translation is CASSLSHRGHTEAFF.

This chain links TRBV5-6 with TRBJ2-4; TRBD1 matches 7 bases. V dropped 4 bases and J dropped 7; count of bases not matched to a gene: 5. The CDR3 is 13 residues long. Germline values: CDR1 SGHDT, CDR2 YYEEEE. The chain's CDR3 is CASSPLDRNIQYF. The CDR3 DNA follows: TGTGCCAGCAGCCCCTTGGACAGGAACATTCAGTACTTC.

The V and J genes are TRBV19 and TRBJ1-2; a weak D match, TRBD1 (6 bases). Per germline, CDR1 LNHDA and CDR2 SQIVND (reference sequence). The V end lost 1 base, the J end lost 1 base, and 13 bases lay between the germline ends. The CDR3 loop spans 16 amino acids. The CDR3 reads CASSIAGGQNNYGYTF. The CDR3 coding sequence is TGTGCCAGTAGTATAGCGGGCGGACAGAATAACTATGGCTACACCTTC.

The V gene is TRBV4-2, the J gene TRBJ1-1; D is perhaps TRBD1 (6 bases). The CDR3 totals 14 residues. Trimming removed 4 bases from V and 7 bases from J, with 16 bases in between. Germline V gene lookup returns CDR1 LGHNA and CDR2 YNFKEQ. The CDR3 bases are TGTGCCAGCAGCCCCCAGGGGCCCTCGGGTGAAGCTTTCTTT. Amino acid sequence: CASSPQGPSGEAFF.

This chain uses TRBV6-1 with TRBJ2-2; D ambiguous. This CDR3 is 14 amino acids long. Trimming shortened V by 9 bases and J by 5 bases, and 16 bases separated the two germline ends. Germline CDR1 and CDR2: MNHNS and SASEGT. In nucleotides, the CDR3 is TGTGCCAGTAAACGCGCAACTGGGACCGGGGAGCTGTTTTTT. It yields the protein CASKRATGTGELFF.